One and the same sample provided the 31 T cell receptor beta chains below, sequenced in a study of blood T cells in healthy people across ages. Through a sample-barcoded 5' primer and a J-beta primer mix, a second PCR was run for roughly 6 to 11 cycles. TCRdb independently ran MiXCR on the 5' RACE reads; one entry per CDR3 protein. The sample includes more than 900,000 distinct CDR3 sequences, approximately 25% of them seen just once. A further study also used this sample, focusing on T cells of mothers and their children.

Sequenced material: blood. These receptors originate from a girl aged 2-15 years in good health.

The chain combines TRBV20-1 with TRBJ2-5; 9 positions agree with TRBD1. The CDR3 sequence is 14 residues long. Germline-derived CDR1 and CDR2 are DFQATT and SNEGSKA (reference sequence). V dropped 1 base and J dropped 5; count of bases not matched to a gene: 5. This CDR3 reads CSARGTGEYETQYF. For the CDR3, the DNA is TGCAGTGCTAGAGGGACAGGGGAATACGAGACCCAGTACTTC.

The chain has TRBV7-9 and TRBJ1-3, with a tentative D call TRBD1 (6 bases). The CDR3 is 13 amino acids. The V end was cut by 5 bases, the J end by 8 bases, with 13 bases between. Germline CDR1 and CDR2: SEHNR and FQNEAQ (reference sequence). The CDR3 nucleotides are TGTGCCAGCAGCCCGGGGGCGGGATACACCATATATTTT. Protein product: CASSPGAGYTIYF.

The chain has TRBV29-1 and TRBJ1-1, with D possibly being TRBD1 (5 bases). Trimming took 5 bases from V and 5 from J, leaving 15 bases between them. Germline values: CDR1 SQVTM, CDR2 ANQGSEA. The CDR3 covers 13 residues. The DNA of the CDR3 is TGCAGCGTTTCCGGCAGGGCCCATACTGAAGCTTTCTTT. This codes for CSVSGRAHTEAFF.

The V gene is TRBV3-1, the J gene TRBJ2-7; D gene unclear. From germline, CDR1 is LGHDT and CDR2 YNNKEL (reference sequence). This CDR3 contains 14 residues. V was pared by 4 bases and J by 3 bases, with 13 bases between. CDR3 nucleotide sequence: TGTGCCAGCAGCCCGAGCAGGCGACTCTACGAGCAGTACTTC. It codes for CASSPSRRLYEQYF.

V is TRBV12-3 or TRBV12-4 and J is TRBJ2-1, with 9 bases identical to TRBD2. This CDR3 is 15 amino acids long. The trim removed 2 bases at V and 5 bases at J, leaving 4 bases unmatched. The CDR3 sequence: CASSLKTSGNNEQFF. The CDR3 region has the DNA TGTGCCAGCAGTTTAAAGACTAGCGGCAACAATGAGCAGTTCTTC.

This clonotype has more than one count but fewer than ten. This CDR3 is CASSLRGRLSTDTQYF. The CDR3 nucleotides are TGTGCCAGCAGTTTACGCGGGAGGTTAAGCACAGATACGCAGTATTTT. This sequence joins TRBV27 and TRBJ2-3, with 8 bases lining up with TRBD2. The CDR3 totals 16 residues. Germline trimming cut 2 bases from V and 0 bases from J; bases unmatched to any gene: 4. Germline V gene data show CDR1 as MNHEY and CDR2 as SMNVEV (reference sequence).

The chain couples TRBV11-2 to TRBJ2-1; 8 bases match TRBD2. There are 16 residues in the CDR3. The germline V gene has CDR1 SGHAT and CDR2 FQNNGV. Trimming cost V 1 base and J 2 bases; bases outside gene matches: 4. The CDR3 DNA reads TGTGCCAGCAGCTTAGCCGGGCGGGGGGCCTACAATGAGCAGTTCTTC. Translating it yields CASSLAGRGAYNEQFF. The full variable domain, with the rest looked up from reference TRBV11-2 and TRBJ2-1, is EAGVAQSPRYKIIEKRQSVAFWCNPISGHATLYWYQQILGQGPKLLIQFQNNGVVDDSQLPKDRFSAERLKGVDSTLKIQPAKLEDSAVYLCASSLAGRGAYNEQFFGPGTRLTVL.

Only a few counts were recorded for this clonotype. The rearrangement joins TRBV20-1 to TRBJ2-5; D perhaps matches TRBD2 (6 bases). Gene TRBJ2-7 matches the end of the DNA better, so the J call may be wrong. Germline-derived CDR1 and CDR2 are DFQATT and SNEGSKA (reference sequence). The CDR3 spans 14 residues. CDR3 sequence: CSARVSGPFYEQYF. DNA for the CDR3: TGCAGTGCTAGAGTTAGCGGACCTTTCTACGAGCAGTACTTC.

The V call is TRBV12-3 or TRBV12-4, the J call TRBJ2-5; tentative D call: TRBD2 (5 bases). This CDR3 is built from 14 residues. The ends were cut back, 6 bases at V and 5 bases at J, with 16 bases in the middle. The CDR3 sequence: CASRLVGLRETQYF. The CDR3 DNA follows: TGTGCCAGCAGACTAGTTGGTCTGAGGGAGACCCAGTACTTC.

This clonotype occurred many times. At one end, the junction sequence differs from germline, possibly due to a read error. The chain combines TRBV12-3 or TRBV12-4 with TRBJ1-1, with D hard to call. The CDR3 consists of 11 residues. This chain's CDR3 is CASSLAAEAFF. CDR3 bases: TGTGCCAGCAGCTTAGCAGCTGAAGCTTTCTTT.

In DNA, the CDR3 is TGCAGCGTTGAGCGTGAAAGGGTAGGAGAGACCCAGTACTTC. As protein: CSVERERVGETQYF. J is TRBJ2-5 and V is TRBV29-1; D is uncertain. The CDR3 covers 14 residues. CDR1 SQVTM and CDR2 ANQGSEA come from the germline V gene. With 3 bases removed from V and 4 bases from J, the gap between germline ends came to 15 bases.

This clonotype was counted a few times. This chain connects TRBV12-3 or TRBV12-4 to TRBJ2-2; no firm D call. The length of the CDR3 is 12 residues. V was pared by 6 bases and J by 4 bases, with 6 bases between. The chain's CDR3 is CASSTPTGELFF. CDR3 DNA: TGTGCCAGCAGCACACCCACCGGGGAGCTGTTTTTT.

In its sample, this clonotype was seen once. The chain combines TRBV4-2 with TRBJ2-5; D is possibly TRBD2 (6 bases). Germline CDR1 reads LGHNA; CDR2 reads YNFKEQ. The CDR3 loop spans 19 amino acids. V lost 1 base and J lost 3, with 24 bases in between. CDR3: CASSQGLWIGEANEETQYF. The CDR3 DNA is TGTGCCAGCAGCCAAGGGTTATGGATCGGGGAGGCAAATGAAGAGACCCAGTACTTC.

This clonotype was recorded only once. V usage is TRBV25-1 and J usage is TRBJ2-1; no firm D call. Trimming took 1 base from V and 8 from J, leaving 12 bases between them. Germline CDR1 and CDR2: MGHDK and SYGVNS. The CDR3 consists of 14 residues. The CDR3 loop is CASSEFFGVDEQFF. CDR3 coding DNA: TGTGCCAGCAGTGAATTTTTCGGAGTGGATGAGCAGTTCTTC. Full variable domain (remainder filled in from reference TRBV25-1 and TRBJ2-1): EADIYQTPRYLVIGTGKKITLECSQTMGHDKMYWYQQDPGMELHLIHYSYGVNSTEKGDLSSESTVSRIRTEHFPLTLESARPSHTSQYLCASSEFFGVDEQFFGPGTRLTVL.

The J gene is TRBJ1-5, the V gene TRBV6-5; perhaps TRBD1 as D (5 bases). Deletions cut 5 bases from V and 4 bases from J, with 12 bases between. The CDR3 loop spans 14 amino acids. Per germline, CDR1 MNHEY and CDR2 SVGAGI. CDR3 protein: CASSPGPMNQPQHF. The CDR3, as DNA: TGTGCCAGCAGTCCGGGACCGATGAATCAGCCCCAGCATTTT.

This clonotype was detected only a few times. The chain carries TRBV6-6 and TRBJ2-5, with 7 positions matching TRBD2. The J segment lost 7 bases and the V segment lost 5 bases, leaving 10 bases of the junction unmatched. The germline V gene has CDR1 MNHNY and CDR2 SVGAGI (reference sequence). The CDR3 is made up of 14 amino acids. The CDR3 DNA sequence: TGTGCCAGCAGTCTGATAGCGGGTTCTGGGACCCAGTACTTC. This codes for CASSLIAGSGTQYF.

This clonotype showed up just a few times. J is TRBJ2-5 and V is TRBV9; perhaps TRBD1 as D (5 bases). CDR1 is SGDLS, CDR2 YYNGEE, per germline. This CDR3 comprises 15 residues. Trimming removed 0 bases from V and 2 bases from J, with 11 bases in between. This CDR3 reads CASSVGGAPQETQYF. DNA of the CDR3: TGTGCCAGCAGCGTAGGTGGGGCCCCTCAAGAGACCCAGTACTTC.

The table lists this clonotype with a few counts. One end of the junction varies from germline; a read error may be responsible. The chain couples TRBV11-1 to TRBJ2-5; TRBD2 might be the D (5 bases). Germline assignment: CDR1 SGHAT and CDR2 FQDESV (reference sequence). This CDR3 comprises 15 residues. CDR3 region: CASTEDLASQETQYF. The CDR3 region has the DNA TGCGCCAGCACCGAGGACTTAGCTAGTCAAGAGACCCAGTACTTC.

This clonotype was counted only a few times. V is TRBV6-5 and J is TRBJ1-1; TRBD1 is a possible D gene (6 bases). Germline lookup yields CDR1 MNHEY and CDR2 SVGAGI. The CDR3 length is 14 residues. V gave up 6 bases and J gave up 1 base, with 12 bases separating them. This chain's CDR3 is CASRTGHKNTEAFF. The CDR3 coding sequence is TGTGCCAGCAGGACGGGACATAAGAACACTGAAGCTTTCTTT.

Only a few counts were recorded for this clonotype. The chain carries TRBV2 and TRBJ1-5; D unclear. The CDR3 extends over 15 amino acids. V lost 3 bases and J 6 bases, leaving 15 bases between the germline ends. Germline CDR1 is SNHLY and CDR2 is FYNNEI. CDR3 DNA sequence: TGTGCCAGCAGTGATGAGTCCGTAGGGCTTCAGCCCCAGCATTTT. Translated: CASSDESVGLQPQHF. Using reference TRBV2 and TRBJ1-5 for the parts outside the CDR3, the full variable domain is EPEVTQTPSHQVTQMGQEVILRCVPISNHLYFYWYRQILGQKVEFLVSFYNNEISEKSEIFDDQFSVERPDGSNFTLKIRSTKLEDSAMYFCASSDESVGLQPQHFGDGTRLSIL.

A word on this clonotype: Relative to the germline gene, one junction end is altered; a read error may explain this. The chain employs TRBV9 and TRBJ1-1; D not certain. Germline CDR1 is SGDLS and CDR2 is YYNGEE. The CDR3 consists of 13 residues. The CDR3 bases are TGTGCCAGCAGCGTAGGACTGATCGGTGAAACTTTCTTT. Amino acids: CASSVGLIGETFF.

The chain couples TRBV5-6 to TRBJ2-5; D gene ambiguous. CDR1 and CDR2 from the germline V gene are SGHDT and YYEEEE. The CDR3 extends over 13 amino acids. The V gene lost 0 bases and the J gene lost 1 base, with 4 bases spanning the gap. The CDR3 loop reads CASSLDLQETQYF. In DNA form, the CDR3 reads TGTGCCAGCAGCTTGGATCTCCAAGAGACCCAGTACTTC.

In its sample, this clonotype was seen a few times. The V gene is TRBV4-3, the J gene TRBJ1-1; unclear D gene. Trimming stripped 0 bases from V and 4 bases from J, with 15 bases between. Germline lookup yields CDR1 LGHNA and CDR2 YSLEER. The CDR3 contains 16 residues. The chain's CDR3 is CASSQDRWELSTEAFF. CDR3 in DNA: TGCGCCAGCAGCCAAGATAGGTGGGAGTTGAGCACTGAAGCTTTCTTT.

The chain recombines TRBV9 with TRBJ2-3; 12 positions agree with TRBD2. The V segment lost 3 bases and the J segment 4 bases; nucleotides outside the gene matches: 3. CDR1 is SGDLS and CDR2 is YYNGEE in the germline V gene. This CDR3 has 15 residues. CDR3 loop: CASSAGLAGPDTQYF. The CDR3 DNA is TGTGCCAGCAGCGCGGGACTAGCGGGCCCAGATACGCAGTATTTT.

The chain uses TRBV4-3 and TRBJ2-5, with D possibly matching TRBD2 (5 bases). TRBJ2-7 explains the end of the DNA better; the J call may be wrong. Germline V gene sequence: CDR1 LGHNA, CDR2 YSLEER. The length of the CDR3 is 19 residues. The CDR3 reads CASSQDDFIGEASLNEQYF. CDR3 nucleotides: TGCGCCAGCAGCCAAGATGACTTTATAGGAGAGGCTAGCTTAAACGAGCAGTACTTC.

A few counts support this clonotype. The V and J genes are TRBV20-1 and TRBJ1-5, with D perhaps TRBD1 (6 bases). With 3 bases removed from V and 6 bases from J, the gap between germline ends came to 12 bases. The CDR3 is 13 amino acids. CDR1 and CDR2 (germline): DFQATT, SNEGSKA (reference sequence). CDR3 nucleotide sequence: TGCAGTGCTAGTCAACAGACAGGTCAGCCCCAGCATTTT. Its translation is CSASQQTGQPQHF.

This clonotype was detected only a few times. The chain joins TRBV7-2 to TRBJ1-2; the D gene is possibly TRBD1 (5 bases). V was pared by 0 bases and J by 0 bases, with 11 bases between. The CDR3 sequence is 16 residues long. Germline lookup yields CDR1 SGHTA and CDR2 FQGNSA. CDR3 region: CASSLAPGQTNYGYTF. The CDR3 DNA is TGTGCCAGCAGCTTAGCCCCAGGACAAACTAACTATGGCTACACCTTC. The variable domain in full, completed from reference TRBV7-2 and TRBJ1-2, reads GAGVSQSPSNKVTEKGKDVELRCDPISGHTALYWYRQSLGQGLEFLIYFQGNSAPDKSGLPSDRFSAERTGGSVSTLTIQRTQQEDSAVYLCASSLAPGQTNYGYTFGSGTRLTVV.

The J gene is TRBJ2-7, the V gene TRBV11-1; TRBD2 matches 7 bases. The CDR3 extends over 16 amino acids. Per the germline V gene, CDR1 is SGHAT and CDR2 is FQDESV (reference sequence). The V gene end was trimmed by 5 bases and the J gene end by 2 bases; junction bases not matched to a gene: 12. For the CDR3, the DNA is TGTGCCAGCAGCCTCTGGGCTAGCGGTATCACCTACGAGCAGTACTTC. Protein product: CASSLWASGITYEQYF.

This clonotype was picked up a small number of times. V usage is TRBV27 and J usage is TRBJ1-2, with unresolved D. V dropped 3 bases and J dropped 1 base, with 9 bases sitting between them. The length of the CDR3 is 14 residues. Germline lookup yields CDR1 MNHEY and CDR2 SMNVEV (reference sequence). The CDR3, as DNA: TGTGCCAGCAGTTTTTTGGGAGATAACTATGGCTACACCTTC. Translating gives CASSFLGDNYGYTF.

This chain uses TRBV3-1 with TRBJ2-7; 7 nucleotides match TRBD2. The last part of the DNA fits TRBJ2-1 better; the J call may be wrong. This CDR3 is 14 amino acids long. Germline-derived CDR1 and CDR2 are LGHDT and YNNKEL (reference sequence). The CDR3 spells CASSQDYGGNEQFF. The CDR3 bases are TGTGCCAGCAGCCAAGATTACGGGGGGAATGAGCAGTTCTTC.

The V call is TRBV7-2, the J call TRBJ1-2; possibly TRBD1 for D (6 bases). V lost 8 bases, J lost 5 bases, and 21 bases lay in between. Germline CDR1 SGHTA, CDR2 FQGNSA. This CDR3 has 15 amino acids. CDR3 nucleotides: TGTGCCAGCCAGGGGCGGTTGGGCGGTCGATATGGCTACACCTTC. Translating it yields CASQGRLGGRYGYTF.